Below are 23 T cell receptor beta chains sequenced from a single sample in a study of shared clonotypes between healthy human individuals. Assay used: immunoSEQ multiplex PCR; TCRdb lists only in-frame clones, some missing. The sample holds more than 150,000 clones, about 93% seen once. The sequencing sample was made of naive CD4+ T cells sorted from blood. Indicated subset: CD45RA+ positively selected. These receptor sequences come from a woman between 25 and 40 years old in good health.

The table lists this clone with a count of one. The CDR3 DNA reads as TGTGCCAGCAGACAAGGGGCCGGAGGGTTGAGTGAGCAGTACTTC. Its translation: CASRQGAGGLSEQYF. The chain uses TRBV27 and TRBJ2-7, with D maybe TRBD2 (6 bases). This CDR3 is 15 amino acids long. V gave up 6 bases and J gave up 7 bases, with 22 bases separating them. CDR1 and CDR2 (germline): MNHEY, SMNVEV (reference sequence).

This chain joins TRBV4-1 and TRBJ2-5; TRBD1 might be the D (5 bases). The CDR3 extends over 13 amino acids. The germline gives CDR1 MGHRA, CDR2 YSYEKL. V was clipped by 0 bases and J by 11 bases, with 13 bases between them. The CDR3 DNA follows: TGCGCCAGCAGCCAAGAGGGCGACAGAGAGCAGTACTTC. Translated: CASSQEGDREQYF.

The rearrangement uses TRBV2 and TRBJ2-5; unclear D gene. The J call could be wrong; TRBJ2-7 is a better fit for the DNA end. Germline V gene sequence: CDR1 SNHLY, CDR2 FYNNEI. The CDR3 totals 12 residues. The CDR3 coding sequence is TGTGCCAGCCAAGGGTTCTCCTACGAGCAGTACTTC. Translated, it gives CASQGFSYEQYF.

The CDR3 DNA is TGCGCCAGCAGCGCAACTACCGGGACAGCCTTATCCTACGAGCAGTACTTC. Translated: CASSATTGTALSYEQYF. The genes are TRBV5-1 and TRBJ2-5; 7 nucleotides match TRBD1. The J call could be wrong; TRBJ2-7 is a better fit for the DNA end. The CDR3 is 17 residues long. Germline V CDR1 and CDR2: SGHRS, YFSETQ.

Only one count was recorded for this clone. This chain joins TRBV29-1 and TRBJ2-3; 9 bases are a match to TRBD2. V lost 1 base, J lost 0 bases, and 5 bases stayed unmatched. The CDR3 runs to 16 residues. Germline CDR1 reads SQVTM; CDR2 reads ANQGSEA. DNA of the CDR3: TGCAGCGTTGAAGGGAGTACTAGCGGGAGCACAGATACGCAGTATTTT. This sequence encodes CSVEGSTSGSTDTQYF.

CDR3 DNA: TGTGCCAGCAGCGTAGAGGCGTCTATAGATACGCAGTATTTT. As protein: CASSVEASIDTQYF. The J gene is TRBJ2-3, the V gene TRBV9; no definite D call. Trimming removed 0 bases at V and 5 bases at J, with 10 bases between. The CDR3 consists of 14 residues. Germline CDR1 and CDR2: SGDLS and YYNGEE.

This chain links TRBV15 with TRBJ2-7; TRBD2 might be the D (7 bases). The CDR3 loop spans 16 amino acids. Germline V gene sequence: CDR1 LNHNV, CDR2 YYDKDF (reference sequence). The V gene lost 3 bases and the J gene lost 5 bases, with 20 bases spanning the gap. This CDR3 reads CATSRGPGAGAHEQYF. DNA for the CDR3: TGTGCCACCAGCAGGGGACCAGGGGCGGGAGCCCACGAGCAGTACTTC.

The chain joins TRBV10-3 to TRBJ1-2, with D possibly being TRBD1 (5 bases). The CDR3 runs 14 residues. Germline V gives CDR1 ENHRY, CDR2 SYGVKD. V lost 3 bases and J lost 7, with 15 bases in between. This CDR3 reads CAISDDTGPIGYTF. The DNA for the CDR3 is TGTGCCATCAGTGATGACACGGGACCTATTGGCTACACCTTC.

The genes are TRBV7-9 and TRBJ1-4; no clear D gene. With 3 bases removed from V and 7 bases from J, the gap between germline ends came to 9 bases. The germline V gene encodes CDR1 SEHNR and CDR2 FQNEAQ (reference sequence). CDR3 length equals 13 residues. The CDR3 sequence: CASSLEVSEKLFF. The DNA for the CDR3 is TGTGCCAGCAGCTTGGAAGTCAGTGAAAAACTGTTTTTT.

J is TRBJ1-3 and V is TRBV5-6; D gene uncertain. CDR3 length equals 13 residues. V lost 4 bases and J lost 4, with 9 bases in between. Germline values: CDR1 SGHDT, CDR2 YYEEEE. CDR3 in amino acids: CASSITVGNTIYF. CDR3 nucleotides: TGTGCCAGCAGCATCACGGTGGGAAACACCATATATTTT.

The CDR3 bases are TGTGCCAGCAGTTTAGGGGCCTTAGGGTCCGCAGGAGACTATGGCTACACCTTC. It is translated as CASSLGALGSAGDYGYTF. The chain has TRBV28 and TRBJ1-2; D possibly corresponds to TRBD1 (5 bases). V was cut by 2 bases and J by 3 bases, with 22 bases left in between. This CDR3 has 18 amino acids. Germline V gene lookup returns CDR1 MDHEN and CDR2 SYDVKM.

J is TRBJ2-5 and V is TRBV7-8; D may be TRBD1 (6 bases). The J call is uncertain, as TRBJ2-7 better fits the DNA end. The germline gives CDR1 SGHVS, CDR2 FQNEAQ. The CDR3 has 16 residues. The CDR3 loop reads CASSLVSQGNSYEQYF. The CDR3 region has the DNA TGTGCCAGCAGCTTAGTGTCGCAGGGGAACTCCTACGAGCAGTACTTC.

The V call is TRBV5-4, the J call TRBJ2-7, with TRBD2 identical over 8 bases. Germline V gene sequence: CDR1 SGHNT, CDR2 YYREEE (reference sequence). The CDR3 contains 15 residues. The junction had 6 bases not matched to a gene; V was cut back by 0 bases and J by 4 bases. CDR3 in DNA: TGTGCCAGCAGCTTGGTTGGAGCTAGCGGGTACGAGCAGTACTTC. Protein sequence: CASSLVGASGYEQYF.

This chain joins TRBV5-1 and TRBJ2-5, with D uncertain. V lost 4 bases to trimming and J lost 4 bases, with 5 bases between them. CDR1 is SGHRS and CDR2 is YFSETQ in the germline V gene. This CDR3 contains 11 residues. The CDR3 spells CASSPRETQYF. In nucleotides, the CDR3 is TGCGCCAGCAGCCCGAGAGAGACCCAGTACTTC.

V is TRBV19 and J is TRBJ2-6, with D unresolved. The CDR3 loop spans 18 amino acids. V lost 4 bases and J 0 bases, leaving 16 bases between the germline ends. From germline, CDR1 is LNHDA and CDR2 SQIVND (reference sequence). CDR3 coding DNA: TGTGCCAGTAGTAAGGATTCAGGCCAAAGCTCTGGGGCCAACGTCCTGACTTTC. Encoded protein: CASSKDSGQSSGANVLTF.

The chain links TRBV7-8 to TRBJ2-7, with D perhaps assigned TRBD1 or TRBD2 (5 bases each). CDR1 SGHVS and CDR2 FQNEAQ come from the germline V gene. CDR3 size: 15 residues. Trimming pared 5 bases from V and 3 bases from J, leaving 17 bases between. The CDR3: CASSIRRDLYYEQYF. CDR3 bases: TGTGCCAGCAGCATACGACGGGACCTGTACTACGAGCAGTACTTC. Based on the CDR3 plus reference TRBV7-8 and TRBJ2-7, the full variable domain is GAGVSQSPRYKVAKRGQDVALRCDPISGHVSLFWYQQALGQGPEFLTYFQNEAQLDKSGLPSDRFFAERPEGSVSTLKIQRTQQEDSAVYLCASSIRRDLYYEQYFGPGTRLTVT.

This clone has a single count. CDR3: CASSLPSETDAYEQYF. DNA of the CDR3: TGCGCCAGCAGCTTACCCAGTGAGACGGATGCCTACGAGCAGTACTTC. The gene calls are TRBV5-1 and TRBJ2-7, with D hard to call. Germline loops: CDR1 SGHRS, CDR2 YFSETQ. The CDR3 sequence is 16 residues long. Trimming shortened V by 2 bases and J by 2 bases, and 17 bases separated the two germline ends.

The gene calls are TRBV5-5 and TRBJ1-3; TRBD1 is a possible D gene (6 bases). Germline CDR1 and CDR2: SGHKS and YYEKEE (reference sequence). The CDR3 has 15 amino acids. The V end lost 4 bases, the J end lost 3 bases, and 14 bases lay between the germline ends. Here the CDR3 reads CASSPRGAYGNTIYF. CDR3 bases: TGTGCCAGCAGCCCTAGGGGGGCCTATGGAAACACCATATATTTT.

The chain joins TRBV5-5 to TRBJ1-2, with D hard to call. V was clipped by 4 bases and J by 1 base, with 8 bases between them. CDR3 length equals 13 residues. The germline V gene has CDR1 SGHKS and CDR2 YYEKEE (reference sequence). The CDR3 loop reads CASSPDGNYGYTF. CDR3 in DNA: TGTGCCAGCAGCCCGGACGGTAACTATGGCTACACCTTC.

The V gene is TRBV5-1, the J gene TRBJ2-7, with TRBD2 matching 11 bases. Germline V gene lookup returns CDR1 SGHRS and CDR2 YFSETQ. CDR3 size: 16 residues. The junction had 6 bases not matched to a gene; V was cut back by 3 bases and J by 1 base. In nucleotides, the CDR3 is TGCGCCAGCAGCTGGTCTAGCGGGAGGCAGTCCTACGAGCAGTACTTC. Amino acids: CASSWSSGRQSYEQYF.

V is TRBV4-1 and J is TRBJ2-3, with 7 bases matching TRBD2. V shed 4 bases, J shed 2 bases, and the junction held 15 bases outside the gene matches. Germline V CDR1 and CDR2: MGHRA, YSYEKL. The CDR3 is 18 residues long. CDR3 in amino acids: CASSPNPPLTSSTDTQYF. CDR3 nucleotide sequence: TGCGCCAGCAGCCCCAACCCTCCCCTGACTAGCTCCACAGATACGCAGTATTTT.

With regard to this clone: The identical CDR3 is also encoded by other nucleotide sequences in the sample. This chain uses TRBV5-1 with TRBJ2-1; D assignment may be TRBD1 or TRBD2 (5 bases each). Trimming stripped 0 bases from V and 2 bases from J, with 6 bases between. CDR1 and CDR2 (germline): SGHRS, YFSETQ. The CDR3 length is 14 residues. CDR3 amino acids: CASSLGGPYNEQFF. CDR3 bases: TGCGCCAGCAGCTTGGGGGGACCCTACAATGAGCAGTTCTTC.

The genes are TRBV6-5 and TRBJ1-3, with D hard to call. Germline V lookup: CDR1 MNHEY, CDR2 SVGAGI. The CDR3 length is 12 residues. V lost 8 bases and J lost 0, with 5 bases in between. This chain's CDR3 is CASSNSGNTIYF. The CDR3 nucleotides read TGTGCCAGCTCAAACTCTGGAAACACCATATATTTT.